A single sample is the source of the 20 T cell receptor beta chains below, sequenced in a study of T cell responses to AZD1222 COVID-19 vaccine. Generated by immunoSEQ multiplex PCR, the TCRdb table keeps only in-frame clones and is missing some. Altogether about 130,000 clones are present, around 86% being singletons, with the ten largest covering around 5.9%. The sample consisted of peripheral blood, taken on day 0 of AZD1222 vaccination. The source is an adult in good health.

The chain combines TRBV15 with TRBJ2-2; no definite D call. Germline V gene data show CDR1 as LNHNV and CDR2 as YYDKDF (reference sequence). This CDR3 has 14 residues. Trimming took off 4 bases at V and 5 bases at J, with 11 bases between the two ends. The CDR3 coding sequence is TGTGCCACCAGCACGGACGGCGCGACCGGGGAGCTGTTTTTT. Translated, it gives CATSTDGATGELFF.

This chain joins TRBV18 and TRBJ1-1; D unclear. Germline values: CDR1 KGHSH, CDR2 LQKENI. The CDR3 has 15 amino acids. Trimming took off 3 bases at V and 1 base at J, with 12 bases between the two ends. Here the CDR3 DNA reads TGTGCCAGCTCACCGAGGGCGGGTACGAACACTGAAGCTTTCTTT. It is translated as CASSPRAGTNTEAFF. Drawing the rest from reference TRBV18 and TRBJ1-1, the complete variable domain is NAGVMQNPRHLVRRRGQEARLRCSPMKGHSHVYWYRQLPEEGLKFMVYLQKENIIDESGMPKERFSAEFPKEGPSILRIQQVVRGDSAAYFCASSPRAGTNTEAFFGQGTRLTVV.

The J gene is TRBJ2-5, the V gene TRBV5-5; TRBD2 matches at 16 bases. Trimming cost V 4 bases and J 2 bases; bases outside gene matches: 8. Germline V lookup: CDR1 SGHKS, CDR2 YYEKEE (reference sequence). The CDR3 is 18 amino acids. The CDR3 region is CASSRGTSGGAVQETQYF. The CDR3 DNA follows: TGTGCCAGCAGCCGAGGGACTAGCGGGGGGGCGGTTCAAGAGACCCAGTACTTC.

Here the CDR3 DNA reads TGTGCCAGCAGTACCACTATTGGTATATCCACCGAAGCTTTCTTT. Protein: CASSTTIGISTEAFF. This chain uses TRBV6-5 with TRBJ1-1, with D uncertain. Germline V CDR1 and CDR2: MNHEY, SVGAGI. Deletions cut 5 bases from V and 8 bases from J, with 21 bases between. CDR3 size: 15 residues.

The chain recombines TRBV4-3 with TRBJ1-2; D might be TRBD1 (5 bases). From germline, CDR1 is LGHNA and CDR2 YSLEER. The V gene lost 1 base and the J gene lost 4 bases, with 16 bases spanning the gap. CDR3 length: 16 residues. CDR3 bases: TGCGCCAGCAGCCAAGGGTTCTCCTTAGGGACCTATGGCTACACCTTC. Translation gives CASSQGFSLGTYGYTF.

This clone was detected only a few times. The chain's CDR3 is CASSEAGGANVLTF. The CDR3 DNA follows: TGTGCCAGCAGTGAAGCGGGTGGGGCCAACGTCCTGACTTTC. The chain carries TRBV6-1 and TRBJ2-6, with unresolved D. The ends were cut back, 0 bases at V and 3 bases at J, with 3 bases in the middle. The CDR3 runs to 14 residues. Germline CDR1 MNHNS, CDR2 SASEGT.

The rearrangement links TRBV10-3 to TRBJ1-6; the D is unclear. Germline CDR1 is ENHRY and CDR2 is SYGVKD. The CDR3 spans 12 residues. V lost 6 bases, J lost 14 bases, and 14 bases lay in between. The CDR3 loop reads CAISPRLGTLHF. The DNA of the CDR3 is TGTGCCATCAGCCCTAGGCTTGGCACCCTCCACTTT.

The chain uses TRBV21-1 and TRBJ1-6. TRBV21-1 is tagged as a pseudogene. CDR3 size: 20 residues. Here the CDR3 reads CASSKGRGADDTFLDSPLHF. The DNA of the CDR3 is TGTGCCAGCAGCAAAGGGAGGGGGGCGGATGACACCTTCCTTGATTCACCCCTCCACTTT.

V is TRBV19 and J is TRBJ1-5; D is unclear. This CDR3 contains 15 residues. Between the trimmed V and J ends, which lost 5 bases and 4 bases, there was a span of 15 bases. Looked up from germline, CDR1 is LNHDA and CDR2 is SQIVND (reference sequence). CDR3 in amino acids: CASSPPAWPNQPQHF. In nucleotides, the CDR3 is TGTGCCAGTAGTCCTCCAGCTTGGCCGAATCAGCCCCAGCATTTT. Together with reference TRBV19 and TRBJ1-5, the CDR3 gives the full variable domain: DGGITQSPKYLFRKEGQNVTLSCEQNLNHDAMYWYRQDPGQGLRLIYYSQIVNDFQKGDIAEGYSVSREKKESFPLTVTSAQKNPTAFYLCASSPPAWPNQPQHFGDGTRLSIL.

J is TRBJ1-1 and V is TRBV25-1; unclear D gene. Germline CDR1 is MGHDK and CDR2 is SYGVNS. The CDR3 consists of 12 residues. Trimming took off 3 bases at V and 2 bases at J, with 4 bases between the two ends. CDR3 nucleotides: TGTGCCAGCAGTGATTCTAACACTGAAGCTTTCTTT. It codes for CASSDSNTEAFF.

The chain is built from TRBV9 and TRBJ2-5, with TRBD2 identical over 8 bases. The V gene's germline CDR1 is SGDLS and CDR2 YYNGEE. With V trimmed by 0 bases and J by 5 bases, 6 bases remained unmatched. The CDR3 is 15 residues long. DNA of the CDR3: TGTGCCAGCAGCGTAGGCGGACTAGCAGGGGAGACCCAGTACTTC. Its protein is CASSVGGLAGETQYF.

V usage is TRBV15 and J usage is TRBJ1-4, with 9 nucleotides matching TRBD1. The CDR3 spans 18 residues. The ends lost 0 bases at V and 6 bases at J; junction bases unmatched: 11. Germline V gives CDR1 LNHNV, CDR2 YYDKDF (reference sequence). CDR3 amino acids: CATSRDGQGPNRHEKLFF. CDR3 nucleotides: TGTGCCACCAGCAGAGATGGACAGGGGCCCAACCGCCATGAAAAACTGTTTTTT.

The rearrangement uses TRBV29-1 and TRBJ1-2, with 7 bases lining up with TRBD1. The V gene end was trimmed by 1 base and the J gene end by 3 bases; junction bases not matched to a gene: 14. The CDR3 totals 17 residues. CDR1 and CDR2 (germline): SQVTM, ANQGSEA. The CDR3 nucleotides read TGCAGCGTTGAAGGCTCCCCGAACAGGGGCCCCGACTATGGCTACACCTTC. Protein sequence: CSVEGSPNRGPDYGYTF. Full variable domain (remainder filled in from reference TRBV29-1 and TRBJ1-2): SAVISQKPSRDICQRGTSLTIQCQVDSQVTMMFWYRQQPGQSLTLIATANQGSEATYESGFVIDKFPISRPNLTFSTLTVSNMSPEDSSIYLCSVEGSPNRGPDYGYTFGSGTRLTVV.

This clone was detected only a few times. The V gene is TRBV2, the J gene TRBJ1-4, with D tentatively TRBD1 (5 bases). The length of the CDR3 is 14 residues. V gave up 7 bases and J gave up 8 bases, with 17 bases separating them. Germline assignment: CDR1 SNHLY and CDR2 FYNNEI. CDR3: CASTGGRVGEKLFF. DNA of the CDR3: TGTGCCAGCACCGGGGGGAGGGTTGGCGAAAAACTGTTTTTT.

The chain recombines TRBV12-3 or TRBV12-4 with TRBJ1-2; D unresolved. V was cut by 2 bases and J by 6 bases, with 10 bases left in between. CDR3 length: 13 amino acids. The CDR3 sequence: CASSLRSGHGYTF. The CDR3 region has the DNA TGTGCCAGCAGTTTAAGGAGCGGTCATGGCTACACCTTC.

V usage is TRBV5-4 and J usage is TRBJ1-3; the match to TRBD1 covers 9 bases. Germline V gives CDR1 SGHNT, CDR2 YYREEE (reference sequence). This CDR3 contains 14 residues. Unmatched junction bases numbered 8, after V lost 4 bases and J lost 9 bases. CDR3 sequence (DNA): TGTGCCAGCAGCGGGGACAGGGCTGACAGCACCATATATTTT. Amino acids: CASSGDRADSTIYF.

This chain connects TRBV5-6 to TRBJ1-4; D call uncertain. This CDR3 has 14 residues. The germline V and J ends were trimmed by 1 base and 3 bases, with 7 bases remaining between them. In germline, CDR1 is SGHDT, CDR2 YYEEEE. CDR3 region: CASSLLVANEKLFF. In DNA form, the CDR3 reads TGTGCCAGCAGCTTGTTGGTGGCTAATGAAAAACTGTTTTTT.

The chain has TRBV29-1 and TRBJ1-1, with D hard to call. The V end lost 4 bases, the J end lost 1 base, and 10 bases lay between the germline ends. From germline, CDR1 is SQVTM and CDR2 ANQGSEA. This CDR3 comprises 13 residues. DNA of the CDR3: TGCAGCGTTGGGCCGGGCAAGAACACTGAAGCTTTCTTT. This encodes CSVGPGKNTEAFF.

The V gene is TRBV20-1, the J gene TRBJ1-2, with unresolved D. The CDR3 loop spans 11 amino acids. CDR1 DFQATT and CDR2 SNEGSKA come from the germline V gene (reference sequence). V shed 7 bases and J shed 3 bases, with 9 bases lying between them. The CDR3 DNA is TGCAGTGGGGCGGAGGACTATGGCTACACCTTC. This encodes CSGAEDYGYTF.

The rearrangement joins TRBV7-2 to TRBJ2-7; the D gene is possibly TRBD2 (5 bases). Germline V gene sequence: CDR1 SGHTA, CDR2 FQGNSA. Trimming cost V 1 base and J 4 bases, with 8 bases left between them. The CDR3 is 13 amino acids. The CDR3 coding sequence is TGTGCCAGCAGCTTAGACAGCGGATACGAGCAGTACTTC. Translated, it gives CASSLDSGYEQYF.